The 10 T cell receptor beta chains listed next were all sequenced from one sample in a study of T cell responses to AZD1222 COVID-19 vaccine. Sequencing was performed with immunoSEQ multiplex PCR; in TCRdb, only in-frame clones are kept and a portion is missing. The sample yields 80,000 to 100,000 clones, approximately 90% seen once. The sample consisted of peripheral blood, taken on day 0 of AZD1222 vaccination. These receptors were taken from an adult in good health.

The chain joins TRBV6-5 to TRBJ2-7; D may match TRBD1 or TRBD2 (5 bases each). V was pared by 2 bases and J by 0 bases, with 8 bases between. Germline CDR1 MNHEY, CDR2 SVGAGI. The CDR3 is made up of 14 amino acids. For the CDR3, the DNA is TGTGCCAGCAGTTACATGGGGACCTCCTACGAGCAGTACTTC. As protein: CASSYMGTSYEQYF.

The chain has TRBV19 and TRBJ1-4, with TRBD1 matching over 9 bases. CDR3 length: 15 amino acids. Germline trimming cut 5 bases from V and 8 bases from J; bases unmatched to any gene: 9. Germline V CDR1 and CDR2: LNHDA, SQIVND (reference sequence). The CDR3: CASSRPTGGGEKLFF. DNA of the CDR3: TGTGCCAGTAGTCGACCGACAGGGGGGGGCGAAAAACTGTTTTTT.

This clone was observed a single time. The rearrangement links TRBV29-1 to TRBJ2-3; no clear D gene. This CDR3 has 10 residues. Germline V gene lookup returns CDR1 SQVTM and CDR2 ANQGSEA. V was trimmed by 6 bases and J by 5 bases, leaving 6 bases between them. Here the CDR3 DNA reads TGCAGCGTCGCGAAAGATACGCAGTATTTT. Residues: CSVAKDTQYF.

The rearrangement links TRBV18 to TRBJ1-2, with D unresolved. Germline assignment: CDR1 KGHSH and CDR2 LQKENI. The CDR3 is 14 amino acids. Trimming left V 1 base short and J 6 bases short, with 12 bases between. In DNA, the CDR3 is TGTGCCAGCTCACCACTTGAGGGCTCAGATGGCTACACCTTC. Residues: CASSPLEGSDGYTF.

V and J are TRBV6-2 or TRBV6-3 and TRBJ2-4; the D is unclear. The CDR3 runs to 16 residues. Germline CDR1 reads MNHEY; CDR2 reads SVGEGT. V lost 0 bases and J lost 3, with 12 bases in between. CDR3 protein: CASSYSIGLDKNIQYF. The CDR3 region has the DNA TGTGCCAGCAGTTACTCGATAGGTCTCGACAAAAACATTCAGTACTTC.

This sequence joins TRBV5-6 and TRBJ2-7; 7 nucleotides align to TRBD1. The germline gives CDR1 SGHDT, CDR2 YYEEEE. Losses at the gene ends were 4 bases for V and 3 bases for J; bases not matched to a gene: 10. CDR3 length: 15 residues. CDR3 region: CASSDTGAGYYEQYF. The CDR3 DNA follows: TGTGCCAGCAGCGATACAGGGGCCGGATACTACGAGCAGTACTTC.

The chain has TRBV19 and TRBJ2-7, with 12 positions matching TRBD2. V was pared by 5 bases and J by 0 bases, with 5 bases of the junction left unmatched. This CDR3 region has 16 residues. Germline V gives CDR1 LNHDA, CDR2 SQIVND (reference sequence). The CDR3 coding sequence is TGTGCCAGTAGTTTACAGACTAGCGGGGGCTCCTACGAGCAGTACTTC. Amino acid sequence: CASSLQTSGGSYEQYF.

This clone was detected only a few times. The chain is built from TRBV30 and TRBJ1-2; TRBD1 might be the D (6 bases). The CDR3 runs 11 residues. V was shortened by 2 bases and J by 8 bases, with 9 bases between the two germline ends. Germline V gene lookup returns CDR1 GTSNPN and CDR2 SVGIG (reference sequence). Written as DNA, the CDR3 is TGTGCCTGGAGTAAGGGGGTCGGCTACACCTTC. Translation: CAWSKGVGYTF.

This clone was counted a single time. V and J are TRBV7-2 and TRBJ2-7; 7 bases match TRBD2. V was pared by 2 bases and J by 2 bases, with 3 bases of the junction left unmatched. This CDR3 contains 14 residues. Germline-derived CDR1 and CDR2 are SGHTA and FQGNSA. The CDR3 coding sequence is TGTGCCAGCAGCTTAAGGCGGGGGACCTACGAGCAGTACTTC. Translating gives CASSLRRGTYEQYF.

The rearrangement links TRBV5-1 to TRBJ2-2; 7 bases are shared with TRBD2. There are 15 residues in the CDR3. Trimming removed 4 bases from V and 6 bases from J; junction bases left unmatched: 9. Germline V gene sequence: CDR1 SGHRS, CDR2 YFSETQ. CDR3: CASSQRDPSPGELFF. CDR3 sequence (DNA): TGCGCCAGCAGCCAGCGGGACCCGAGTCCCGGGGAGCTGTTTTTT.